This entry features one T cell receptor (beta chain) sequence. Libraries were prepared by immunoSEQ multiplex PCR; TCRdb keeps only in-frame clonotypes and omits some of them. Of about 60,000 clones listed, about 90% are singletons. This sample is part of a study of technical replicates of blood from a handful of donors. V lost 0 bases to trimming and J lost 5 bases, with 15 bases between them. The germline gives CDR1 SGDLS, CDR2 YYNGEE. The length of the CDR3 is 15 residues. The source is a human donor in good health. Some clones in this sample may be carry-over from other donors' samples. Sequences were obtained from PBMCs. The rearrangement joins TRBV9 to TRBJ2-7; TRBD2 is a possible D gene (6 bases). The CDR3 DNA reads as TGTGCCAGCAGCGTAGAAGGCGGGGAGGACAACGAGCAGTACTTC. This sequence encodes CASSVEGGEDNEQYF.